This TCR beta chain was observed in a study of cytomegalovirus exposure and HLA in healthy donors. Trimming stripped 2 bases from V and 2 bases from J, with 10 bases between. The germline V gene encodes CDR1 SNHLY and CDR2 FYNNEI. CDR3 length: 14 residues. A single count supports this clone. The PCR was carried out with 60 Vbeta primers and 13 Jbeta primers. The repertoire was sequenced with immunoSEQ multiplex PCR; TCRdb's copy has only in-frame clones and lacks some. Here the sample spans some 250,000 clones, more than 75% being singletons. The sample comprised PBMCs. This sequence joins TRBV2 and TRBJ2-7; tentative D call: TRBD1 (5 bases). This receptor was obtained from a woman aged 40 to 49 in good health and CMV-seropositive. In nucleotides, the CDR3 is TGTGCCAGCAGTGAACAGGGTAGAACCTACGAGCAGTACTTC. Translation: CASSEQGRTYEQYF.